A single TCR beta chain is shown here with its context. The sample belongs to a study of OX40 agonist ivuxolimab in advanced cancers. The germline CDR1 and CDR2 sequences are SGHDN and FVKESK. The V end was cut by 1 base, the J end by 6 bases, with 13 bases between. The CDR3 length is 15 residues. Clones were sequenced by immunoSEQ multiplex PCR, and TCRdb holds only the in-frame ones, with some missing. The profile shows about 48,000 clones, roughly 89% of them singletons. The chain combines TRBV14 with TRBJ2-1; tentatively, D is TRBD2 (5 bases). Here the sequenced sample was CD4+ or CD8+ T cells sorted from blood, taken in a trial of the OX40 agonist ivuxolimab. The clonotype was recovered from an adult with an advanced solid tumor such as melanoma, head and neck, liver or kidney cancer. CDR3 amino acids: CASSQGVMAGNEQFF. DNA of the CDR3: TGTGCCAGCAGCCAAGGGGTCATGGCGGGCAATGAGCAGTTCTTC.